The entry below gives a single TCR beta chain sequence along with its context. This specimen belongs to a study of blood T cell repertoires in COVID-19. The overall study: Some COVID-19 samples were acute and others convalescent; all came from the United States, Italy and Spain. T cells, B-cell-depleted T cells, or PBMCs supplied cDNA or gDNA.

Methods used by the authors: Amplification of reference gene primers provided the estimated nucleated cell counts. Some clones are missing from TCRdb's copy, which holds only in-frame ones; the method was immunoSEQ multiplex PCR. V, J and clone size were drawn from that table, and D and trimming were deduced from the DNA. The repertoire holds roughly 40,000 clones, with about 85% as singletons. Germline trimming cut 8 bases from V and 2 bases from J; bases unmatched to any gene: 5. CDR1 and CDR2 from the germline V gene are WNHNN and SYGVQD (reference sequence). The CDR3 sequence is 14 residues long.

V is TRBV10-1 and J is TRBJ2-3, with 9 bases identical to TRBD2. Sample: peripheral blood. This clonotype originated in a woman older than 75 with acute or convalescent COVID-19. CDR3 region: CASSAGGLTDTQYF. CDR3 nucleotides: TGCGCCAGCTCTGCGGGAGGGCTCACAGATACGCAGTATTTT.